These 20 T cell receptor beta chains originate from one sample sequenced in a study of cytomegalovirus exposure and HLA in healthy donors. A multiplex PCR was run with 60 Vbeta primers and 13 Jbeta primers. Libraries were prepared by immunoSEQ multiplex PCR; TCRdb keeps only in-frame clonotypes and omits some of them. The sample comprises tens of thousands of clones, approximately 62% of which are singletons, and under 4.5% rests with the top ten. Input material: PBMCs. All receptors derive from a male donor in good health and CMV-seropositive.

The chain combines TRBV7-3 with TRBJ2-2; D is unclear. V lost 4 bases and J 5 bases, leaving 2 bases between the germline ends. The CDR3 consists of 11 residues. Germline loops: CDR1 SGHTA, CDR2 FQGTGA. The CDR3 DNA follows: TGTGCCAGCAGCTCGACCGGGGAGCTGTTTTTT. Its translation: CASSSTGELFF.

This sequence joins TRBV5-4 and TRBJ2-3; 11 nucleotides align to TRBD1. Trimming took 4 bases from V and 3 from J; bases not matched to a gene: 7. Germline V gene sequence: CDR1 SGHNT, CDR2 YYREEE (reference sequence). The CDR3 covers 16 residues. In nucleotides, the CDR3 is TGTGCCAGCAGCATTGGACAGGGGGCGCGGACAGATACGCAGTATTTT. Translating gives CASSIGQGARTDTQYF.

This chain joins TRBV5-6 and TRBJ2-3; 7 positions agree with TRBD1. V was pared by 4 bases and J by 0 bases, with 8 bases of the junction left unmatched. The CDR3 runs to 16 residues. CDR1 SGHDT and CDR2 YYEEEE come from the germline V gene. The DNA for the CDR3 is TGTGCCAGCAGCGCCCTCGGGACAGAAAGCACAGATACGCAGTATTTT. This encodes CASSALGTESTDTQYF.

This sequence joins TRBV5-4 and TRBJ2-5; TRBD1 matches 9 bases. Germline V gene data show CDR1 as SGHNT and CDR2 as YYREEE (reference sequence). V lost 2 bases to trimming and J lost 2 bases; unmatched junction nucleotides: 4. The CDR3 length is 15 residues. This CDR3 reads CASSFFDRGQETQYF. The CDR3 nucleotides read TGTGCCAGCAGCTTCTTTGACAGGGGGCAAGAGACCCAGTACTTC.

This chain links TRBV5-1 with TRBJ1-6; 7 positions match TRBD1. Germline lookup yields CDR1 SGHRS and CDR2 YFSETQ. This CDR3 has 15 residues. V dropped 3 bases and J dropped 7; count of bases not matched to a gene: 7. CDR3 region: CASSSGTDRNSPLHF. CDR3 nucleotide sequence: TGCGCCAGCAGCTCCGGGACAGATAGGAATTCACCCCTCCACTTT.

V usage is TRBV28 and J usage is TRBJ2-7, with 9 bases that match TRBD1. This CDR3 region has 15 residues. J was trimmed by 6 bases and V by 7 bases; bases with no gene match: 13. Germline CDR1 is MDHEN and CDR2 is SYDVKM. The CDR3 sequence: CASTSTPGQGGEQYF. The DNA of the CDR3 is TGTGCCAGCACTTCCACTCCGGGACAGGGAGGCGAGCAGTACTTC.

The CDR3 reads CASSLQLNTEAFF. The CDR3 nucleotides are TGCGCCAGCAGCCTACAGCTGAACACTGAAGCTTTCTTT. This sequence joins TRBV5-1 and TRBJ1-1; D unclear. Trimming took off 4 bases at V and 0 bases at J, with 7 bases between the two ends. The length of the CDR3 is 13 residues. Per germline, CDR1 SGHRS and CDR2 YFSETQ. The full variable domain, its missing parts supplied by reference TRBV5-1 and TRBJ1-1, is KAGVTQTPRYLIKTRGQQVTLSCSPISGHRSVSWYQQTPGQGLQFLFEYFSETQRNKGNFPGRFSGRQFSNSRSEMNVSTLELGDSALYLCASSLQLNTEAFFGQGTRLTVV.

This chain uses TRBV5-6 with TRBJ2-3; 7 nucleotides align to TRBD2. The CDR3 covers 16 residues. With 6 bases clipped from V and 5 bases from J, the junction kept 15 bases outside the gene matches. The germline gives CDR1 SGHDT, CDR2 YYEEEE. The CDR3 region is CASTVPHRAGVDTQYF. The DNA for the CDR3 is TGTGCCAGCACCGTCCCACATCGTGCGGGGGTAGATACGCAGTATTTT.

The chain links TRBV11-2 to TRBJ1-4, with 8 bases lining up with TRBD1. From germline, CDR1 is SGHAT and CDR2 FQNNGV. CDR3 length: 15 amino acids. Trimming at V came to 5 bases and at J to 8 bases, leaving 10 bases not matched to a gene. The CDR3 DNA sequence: TGTGCCAGCAGCGGCCGGACAGGGAGCGACGAAAAACTGTTTTTT. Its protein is CASSGRTGSDEKLFF.

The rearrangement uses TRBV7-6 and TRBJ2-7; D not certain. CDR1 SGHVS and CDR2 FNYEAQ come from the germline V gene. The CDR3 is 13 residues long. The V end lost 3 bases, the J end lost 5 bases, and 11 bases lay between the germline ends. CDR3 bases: TGTGCCAGCAGCTTTACCCATTCGGACGAGCAGTACTTC. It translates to CASSFTHSDEQYF.

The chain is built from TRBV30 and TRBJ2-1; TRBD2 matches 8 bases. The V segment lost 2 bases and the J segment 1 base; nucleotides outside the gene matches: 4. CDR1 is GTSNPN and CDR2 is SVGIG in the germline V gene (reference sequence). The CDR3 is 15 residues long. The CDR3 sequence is CAWSIGGGSYNEQFF. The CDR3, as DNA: TGTGCCTGGAGTATCGGCGGGGGGTCCTACAATGAGCAGTTCTTC.

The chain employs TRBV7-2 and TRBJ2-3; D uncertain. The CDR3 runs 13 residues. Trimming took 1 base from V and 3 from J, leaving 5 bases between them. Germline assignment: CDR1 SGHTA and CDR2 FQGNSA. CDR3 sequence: CASSLGRTDTQYF. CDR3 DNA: TGTGCCAGCAGCTTAGGGCGGACAGATACGCAGTATTTT.

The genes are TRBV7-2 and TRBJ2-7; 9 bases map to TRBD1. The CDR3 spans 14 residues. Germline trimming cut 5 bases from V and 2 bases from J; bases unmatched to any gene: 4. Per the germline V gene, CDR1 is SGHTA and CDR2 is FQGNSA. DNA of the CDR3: TGTGCCAGCAGCCCTGACAGGGGGGCCTACGAGCAGTACTTC. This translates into CASSPDRGAYEQYF.

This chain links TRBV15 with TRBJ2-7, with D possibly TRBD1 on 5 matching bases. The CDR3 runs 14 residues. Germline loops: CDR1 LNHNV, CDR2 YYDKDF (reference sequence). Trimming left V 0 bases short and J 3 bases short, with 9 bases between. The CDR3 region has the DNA TGTGCCACCAGCAGAGACAGGGCTTTCTACGAGCAGTACTTC. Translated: CATSRDRAFYEQYF. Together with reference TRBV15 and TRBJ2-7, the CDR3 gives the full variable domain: DAMVIQNPRYQVTQFGKPVTLSCSQTLNHNVMYWYQQKSSQAPKLLFHYYDKDFNNEADTPDNFQSRRPNTSFCFLDIRSPGLGDTAMYLCATSRDRAFYEQYFGPGTRLTVT.

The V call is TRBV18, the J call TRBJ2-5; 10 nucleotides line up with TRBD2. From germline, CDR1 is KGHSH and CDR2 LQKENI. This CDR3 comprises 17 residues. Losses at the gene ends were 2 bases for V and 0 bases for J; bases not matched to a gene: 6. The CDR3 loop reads CASSPGLAGVYQETQYF. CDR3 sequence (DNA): TGTGCCAGCTCACCAGGTCTAGCGGGAGTGTACCAAGAGACCCAGTACTTC.

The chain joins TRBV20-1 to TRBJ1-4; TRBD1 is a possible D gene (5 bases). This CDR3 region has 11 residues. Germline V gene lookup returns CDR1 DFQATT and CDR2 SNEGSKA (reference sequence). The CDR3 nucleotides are TGCGGGGGGGTGGCTAATGAAAAACTGTTTTTT. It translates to CGGVANEKLFF.

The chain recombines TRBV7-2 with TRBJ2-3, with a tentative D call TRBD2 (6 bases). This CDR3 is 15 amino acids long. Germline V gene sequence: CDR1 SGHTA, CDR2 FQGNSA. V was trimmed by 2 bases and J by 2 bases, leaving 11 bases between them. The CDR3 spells CASSLWRADTDTQYF. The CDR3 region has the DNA TGTGCCAGCAGCTTATGGAGGGCCGACACAGATACGCAGTATTTT.

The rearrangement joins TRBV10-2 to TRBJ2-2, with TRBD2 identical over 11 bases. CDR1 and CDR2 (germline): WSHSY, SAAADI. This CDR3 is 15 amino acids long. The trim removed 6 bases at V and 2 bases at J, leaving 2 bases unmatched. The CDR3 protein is CASRTSGVNTGELFF. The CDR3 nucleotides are TGCGCCAGCAGGACTAGCGGGGTTAACACCGGGGAGCTGTTTTTT.

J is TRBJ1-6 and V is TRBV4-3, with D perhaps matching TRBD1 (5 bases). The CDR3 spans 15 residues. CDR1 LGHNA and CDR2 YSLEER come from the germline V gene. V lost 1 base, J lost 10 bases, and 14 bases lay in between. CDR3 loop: CASSQVVGGGSPLHF. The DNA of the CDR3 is TGCGCCAGCAGCCAAGTCGTGGGGGGAGGATCACCCCTCCACTTT.

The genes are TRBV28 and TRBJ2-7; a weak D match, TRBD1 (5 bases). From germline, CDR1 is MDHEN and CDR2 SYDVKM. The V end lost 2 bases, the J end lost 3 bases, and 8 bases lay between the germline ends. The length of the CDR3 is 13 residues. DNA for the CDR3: TGTGCCAGCAGTTTAGGCACAGGCTACGAGCAGTACTTC. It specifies CASSLGTGYEQYF.